The present entry profiles one TCR beta chain with its context. It has no known antigen specificity. Base-call qualities are not available, and no considerably larger clone is one nucleotide away. The method behind the library was PCR. At the Johns Hopkins FTIC core, DNA from the cultured CD4+ T cells underwent TCR sequencing with the Oncomine TCR Beta short-read assay. Genomic DNA was extracted from the cultured CD4+ T cells with the QIAamp micro DNA kit. Oncomine TCR Beta libraries from cultured CD4+ T cells were pooled with unique dual indexes and sequenced on an Illumina iSeq 100. From the authors' description of their analysis: Non-productive sequences were removed, and CDR3s not starting with C, not ending with F or W, or shorter than 7 amino acids were discarded. Antigen-specific clonotypes were identified using the MANAFEST web application through comparison of peptide-stimulated wells with reference and other culture wells. For a clone to be called positive, the clone needed an FDR below 0.05, an odds ratio above 5, and a productive frequency above 0.1% in at least two of three replicate wells. Cross-reactive clonotypes were defined as significantly expanded in both SARS-CoV-2 spike wells and at least one common cold coronavirus spike condition. Levenshtein distances (stringdist) and unrooted phylogenetic trees (ape) in R version 3.6.1 were used to assess CDR3 homology. The public sequencing data were trimmed at Q25 with fastp and processed into clonotypes with MiXCR by TCRdb, which kept only in-frame beta chains. Each entry merges the rows of one CDR3 protein and shows their most common DNA and genes. TCRdb's processing, not the authors', yielded these V and J calls. The sample table holds more than 20,000 distinct CDR3 sequences, of which about 33% were seen once. Approximately 10% of the sample is taken by the ten largest.

The time point label on this specimen signifies: late sampling 161 to 241 days after vaccination in a few convalescent patients. This specimen's treatment or condition label, per the study, means: approximately 10-day PBMC culture with coronavirus spike peptide pools or control peptides (ViraFEST assay). To expand antigen-specific T cells with peptide pools and then pick out the expanded clonotypes through TCR sequencing, the study relied on the ViraFEST assay. The positive SARS-CoV-2 PCR tests of the convalescent patients were dated from March to December 2020, before the Alpha, Beta and Delta variants emerged in the United States. Each well held 2.2 million or so PBMCs cultured in IMDM containing roughly 5% human AB serum and around 10 IU/ml IL-2, with approximately 9.2 ug/ml peptide pools added. Half of the culture medium was replaced with fresh IL-2-containing medium on days 3 and 7. After 10 days of culture, CD4+ T cells were isolated by negative selection using the EasySep CD4+ T cell isolation kit. PBMCs were separated from whole blood using Ficoll-Paque Plus gradient centrifugation and then either used fresh or cryopreserved at -140C. In general, triplicate wells were set up for every culture condition.

These data come from a study of vaccination and CD4 T cells after COVID-19 (dated by TCRdb to 2022 to 2024). For the wider study: Every convalescent patient had a positive nasal swab PCR test for SARS-CoV-2, with mild disease in nine patients and severe disease in one. Post-COVID blood samples from convalescent patients were collected a median of about 100 days after diagnosis, with a range of 35 to 161 days. Participants received two doses of either the Pfizer-BioNTech BNT162b2 vaccine (n=8) or the Moderna mRNA-1273 vaccine (n=2). Post-vaccine blood samples were obtained a median of around 67 days after the second vaccine dose, with a range of 14 to 241 days. Control cultures used a CEFX viral epitope pool as positive control, an HIV-1 Nef peptide pool as negative control, or no peptide. Six males and four females were included in the convalescent cohort, with two Hispanic individuals, seven Caucasians, two Asians and one multiracial person represented. For a few convalescent patients, samples were collected at an early post-vaccination timepoint (day 14) as well as at a late post-vaccination timepoint (days 161 to 241). The spike-specific CD4+ TCR repertoire was compared before and after mRNA vaccination in 10 COVID-19 convalescent patients and a few infection-naive healthy vaccine recipients. Culture stimuli were overlapping spike peptide pools from SARS-CoV-2 and from the common cold coronaviruses HCoV-NL63, HCoV-OC43 and HCoV-229E. The study at large found these results: In convalescent patients, nearly all vaccine-specific clones (304 of 307) were found to be mono-reactive for SARS-CoV-2 spike rather than cross-reactive with common cold coronaviruses. The median number of SARS-CoV-2-reactive clonotypes rose from under 25 after infection to 38 after vaccination, but the change was not significant. Relatively few convalescent patients were included in the study, and early timepoints after natural infection were not analyzed. In convalescent patients, a median roughly 88% of post-vaccine SARS-CoV-2-reactive clones were detected only after vaccination, suggesting vaccine-specific priming.

In the germline V gene (reference sequence), CDR1 corresponds to SEHNR and CDR2 to FQNEAQ. Spanning cysteine to phenylalanine, the CDR3 consists of 13 amino acids. Only the CDR3 region is kept as DNA, spanning 39 bases read in frame from base 1. A distance of 12 bases separates the germline ends of V and J, which lose 6 bases and 7 bases respectively. The chain is assembled from TRBV7-9 and TRBJ2-2; there is no confident call for the D gene. The specimen was CD4+ T cells from blood, cultured in vitro, collected about 7 months after SARS-CoV-2 vaccination. The TCR comes from a human donor who had recovered from COVID-19. The DNA reads TGTGCCAGCAGTTACACTTCGGGCGGGGAGCTGTTTTTT. This sequence encodes CASSYTSGGELFF.